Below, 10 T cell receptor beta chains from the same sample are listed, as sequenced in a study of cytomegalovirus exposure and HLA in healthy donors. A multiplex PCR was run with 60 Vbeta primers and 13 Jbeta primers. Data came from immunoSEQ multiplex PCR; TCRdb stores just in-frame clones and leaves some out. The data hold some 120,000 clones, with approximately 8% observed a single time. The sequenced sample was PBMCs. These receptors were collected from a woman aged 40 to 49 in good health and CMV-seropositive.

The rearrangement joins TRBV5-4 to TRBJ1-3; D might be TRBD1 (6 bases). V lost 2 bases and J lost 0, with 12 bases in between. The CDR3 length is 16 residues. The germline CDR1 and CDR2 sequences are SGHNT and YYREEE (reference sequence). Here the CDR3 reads CASSFTGFGSGNTIYF. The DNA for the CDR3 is TGTGCCAGCAGCTTTACAGGGTTTGGCTCTGGAAACACCATATATTTT.

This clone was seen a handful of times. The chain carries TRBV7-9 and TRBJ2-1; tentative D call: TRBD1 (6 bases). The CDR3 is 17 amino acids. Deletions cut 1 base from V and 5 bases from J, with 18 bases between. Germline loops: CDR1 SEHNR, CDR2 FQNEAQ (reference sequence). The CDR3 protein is CASSLEPGTLGDNEQFF. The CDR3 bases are TGTGCCAGCAGCTTAGAACCCGGGACATTGGGGGACAATGAGCAGTTCTTC.

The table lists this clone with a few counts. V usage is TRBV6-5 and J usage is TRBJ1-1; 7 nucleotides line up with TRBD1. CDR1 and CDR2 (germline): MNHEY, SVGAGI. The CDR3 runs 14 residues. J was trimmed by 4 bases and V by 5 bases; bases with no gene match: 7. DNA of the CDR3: TGTGCCAGCAGTGCGACAGGGTTACGCACTGAAGCTTTCTTT. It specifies CASSATGLRTEAFF.

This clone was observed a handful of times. The CDR3 loop reads CASTGQNRNGYTF. CDR3 DNA sequence: TGTGCCAGCACCGGACAGAATAGGAATGGCTACACCTTC. The chain links TRBV6-6 to TRBJ1-2, with D maybe TRBD1 (6 bases). This CDR3 is built from 13 residues. V lost 7 bases and J 6 bases, leaving 15 bases between the germline ends. From germline, CDR1 is MNHNY and CDR2 SVGAGI (reference sequence).

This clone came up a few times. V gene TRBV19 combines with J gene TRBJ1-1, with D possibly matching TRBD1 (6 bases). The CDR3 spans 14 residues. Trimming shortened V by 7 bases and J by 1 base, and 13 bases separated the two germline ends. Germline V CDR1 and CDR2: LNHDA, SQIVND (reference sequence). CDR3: CASKQGGGNTEAFF. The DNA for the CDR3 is TGTGCCAGTAAGCAGGGAGGGGGGAACACTGAAGCTTTCTTT.

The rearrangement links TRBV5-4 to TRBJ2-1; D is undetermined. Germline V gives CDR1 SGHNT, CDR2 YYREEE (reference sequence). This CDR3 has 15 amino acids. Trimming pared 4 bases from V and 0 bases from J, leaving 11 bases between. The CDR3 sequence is CASSPEIRSYNEQFF. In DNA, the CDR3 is TGTGCCAGCAGCCCCGAGATCCGCTCCTACAATGAGCAGTTCTTC.

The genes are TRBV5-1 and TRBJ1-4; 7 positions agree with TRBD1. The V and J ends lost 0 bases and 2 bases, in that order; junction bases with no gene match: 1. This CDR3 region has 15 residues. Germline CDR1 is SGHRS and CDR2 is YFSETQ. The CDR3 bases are TGCGCCAGCAGCTTGGGGGGACAGACTAATGAAAAACTGTTTTTT. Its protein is CASSLGGQTNEKLFF.

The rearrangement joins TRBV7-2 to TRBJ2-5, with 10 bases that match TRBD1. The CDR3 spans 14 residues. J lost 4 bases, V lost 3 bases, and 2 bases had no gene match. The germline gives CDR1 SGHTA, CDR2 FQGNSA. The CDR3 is CASSFDRGRETQYF. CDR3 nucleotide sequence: TGTGCCAGCAGCTTCGACAGGGGGCGAGAGACCCAGTACTTC.

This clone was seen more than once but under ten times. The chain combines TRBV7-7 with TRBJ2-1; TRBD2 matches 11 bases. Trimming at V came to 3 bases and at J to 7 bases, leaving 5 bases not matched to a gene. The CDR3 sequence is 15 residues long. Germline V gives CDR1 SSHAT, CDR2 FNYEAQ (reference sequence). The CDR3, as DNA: TGTGCCAGCAGCTTTAGCGGGGGGGGCCTAAATGAGCAGTTCTTC. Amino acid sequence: CASSFSGGGLNEQFF.

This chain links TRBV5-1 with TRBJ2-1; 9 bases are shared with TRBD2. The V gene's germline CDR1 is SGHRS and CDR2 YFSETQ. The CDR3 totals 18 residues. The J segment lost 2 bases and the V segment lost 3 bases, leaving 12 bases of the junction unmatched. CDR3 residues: CASSSPKIAGATYNEQFF. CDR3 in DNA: TGCGCCAGCAGCTCCCCTAAGATAGCGGGGGCGACCTACAATGAGCAGTTCTTC. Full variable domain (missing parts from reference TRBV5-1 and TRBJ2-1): KAGVTQTPRYLIKTRGQQVTLSCSPISGHRSVSWYQQTPGQGLQFLFEYFSETQRNKGNFPGRFSGRQFSNSRSEMNVSTLELGDSALYLCASSSPKIAGATYNEQFFGPGTRLTVL.